This T cell receptor (beta chain) stems from a study of blood T cell repertoires in COVID-19. As for the study in general: COVID-19 samples collected from the United States, Italy and Spain covered acute and convalescent phases. T cells, B-cell-depleted T cells, or PBMCs provided the cDNA or gDNA that served as material.

The Seattle patients joined while their infection was active and were tracked longitudinally afterward. Trimming took 4 bases from V and 2 from J, leaving 14 bases between them. The CDR3 sequence is 16 residues long. Germline values: CDR1 MGHDK, CDR2 SYGVNS. Per the study methods: Amplification of reference gene primers provided the estimated nucleated cell counts. Only in-frame clones appear in the TCRdb table, and some are missing; sequencing was by immunoSEQ multiplex PCR. That table gives V, J and clone size, and the DNA gave D and trimming. The table lists 80,000 to 90,000 clones, about 85% of them singletons.

This clonotype was obtained from a woman aged 80 or over with COVID-19, enrolled during active disease. Sequencing used peripheral blood. The rearrangement uses TRBV25-1 and TRBJ1-4; D not resolved. The CDR3 coding sequence is TGTGCCAGCAGTGCGGGCAGGAGGGCCACTAATGAAAAACTGTTTTTT. This sequence encodes CASSAGRRATNEKLFF.